What follows are 16 T cell receptor beta chains derived from one specimen sequenced in a study of blood T cell repertoires in COVID-19. The data were produced by immunoSEQ multiplex PCR, yet TCRdb's version contains in-frame clones alone and is incomplete. The table has about 140,000 clones, roughly 80% seen once. Material for sequencing was peripheral blood. These receptors were collected from a human donor in a cohort sampled during active COVID-19.

This chain joins TRBV4-1 and TRBJ1-2; TRBD1 aligns across 8 bases. Germline V gene lookup returns CDR1 MGHRA and CDR2 YSYEKL. V lost 3 bases, J lost 8 bases, and 17 bases stayed unmatched. The CDR3 totals 17 residues. The CDR3 is CASSQVIPLRGLEGYTF. The CDR3 DNA sequence: TGCGCCAGCAGCCAGGTGATCCCACTCAGGGGGCTGGAGGGCTACACCTTC.

The chain uses TRBV18 and TRBJ1-1; D gene unclear. The CDR3 has 13 amino acids. Trimming took off 2 bases at V and 4 bases at J, with 8 bases between the two ends. Germline CDR1 is KGHSH and CDR2 is LQKENI. CDR3 DNA: TGTGCCAGCTCACCAGGCTGGTCCACTGAAGCTTTCTTT. The encoded protein is CASSPGWSTEAFF.

The rearrangement uses TRBV24-1 and TRBJ2-7; 10 bases agree with TRBD1. The CDR3 sequence is 14 residues long. Trimming took 9 bases from V and 3 from J; bases not matched to a gene: 7. The germline V gene has CDR1 KGHDR and CDR2 SFDVKD. The CDR3 region is CATAPGQGIYEQYF. CDR3 nucleotide sequence: TGTGCCACCGCCCCGGGACAGGGGATCTACGAGCAGTACTTC.

A few counts support this clone. The rearrangement joins TRBV6-6 to TRBJ2-7; D may be TRBD2 (6 bases). Trimming stripped 6 bases from V and 7 bases from J, with 13 bases between. CDR1 is MNHNY and CDR2 is SVGAGI in the germline V gene (reference sequence). The CDR3 runs to 12 residues. CDR3 bases: TGTGCCAGCAGAAGCTGGGGAGGAGAGCAGTACGTC. This gives the protein CASRSWGGEQYV.

This chain links TRBV13 with TRBJ1-1; no definite D call. In germline, CDR1 is PRHDT, CDR2 FYEKMQ (reference sequence). This CDR3 spans 15 amino acids. V was trimmed by 4 bases and J by 3 bases, leaving 15 bases between them. The DNA for the CDR3 is TGTGCCAGCAGCTCCCGGGGTTGGGCGGACACTGAAGCTTTCTTT. Its translation: CASSSRGWADTEAFF.

This clone was seen once. The gene calls are TRBV2 and TRBJ1-2, with 8 bases aligning to TRBD1. From germline, CDR1 is SNHLY and CDR2 FYNNEI. The CDR3 has 14 residues. Trimming took 6 bases from V and 5 from J; bases not matched to a gene: 8. The CDR3 DNA reads TGTGCCAGCAGGCTAGGACAGGGCCAATATGGCTACACCTTC. It encodes CASRLGQGQYGYTF.

The chain is built from TRBV5-4 and TRBJ2-2, with TRBD2 matching over 7 bases. This CDR3 has 17 amino acids. Germline V gene sequence: CDR1 SGHNT, CDR2 YYREEE (reference sequence). V lost 4 bases and J lost 0; bases outside the gene matches: 9. DNA for the CDR3: TGTGCCAGCAGCCCCCCTGGGGAGGGGTCGAACACCGGGGAGCTGTTTTTT. It is translated as CASSPPGEGSNTGELFF.

The V and J genes are TRBV2 and TRBJ2-3; D is perhaps TRBD1 (5 bases). This CDR3 comprises 18 residues. Germline V gene lookup returns CDR1 SNHLY and CDR2 FYNNEI. Trimming cost V 3 bases and J 3 bases, with 22 bases left between them. CDR3 sequence (DNA): TGTGCCAGCAGTGACCCCCTGAATACAGGCGATGGTACAGATACGCAGTATTTT. It yields the protein CASSDPLNTGDGTDTQYF.

The table lists this clone with a count of one. This chain joins TRBV6-6 and TRBJ2-7, with D maybe TRBD1 (6 bases). This CDR3 region has 13 residues. Trimming took 6 bases from V and 0 from J, leaving 9 bases between them. CDR1 is MNHNY, CDR2 SVGAGI, per germline (reference sequence). The CDR3 spells CASRQGSSYEQYV. Here the CDR3 DNA reads TGTGCCAGCAGACAGGGTAGCTCCTACGAGCAGTACGTC.

This clone turned up a few times. The CDR3 sequence: CASSAGTSMQFF. For the CDR3, the DNA is TGTGCCAGCAGTGCCGGGACTAGCATGCAGTTCTTC. The J gene is TRBJ2-1, the V gene TRBV2, with 9 bases identical to TRBD2. Per germline, CDR1 SNHLY and CDR2 FYNNEI. Unmatched junction bases numbered 4, after V lost 4 bases and J lost 12 bases. The CDR3 is 12 residues long. The complete variable domain, with remaining parts taken from reference TRBV2 and TRBJ2-1, reads EPEVTQTPSHQVTQMGQEVILRCVPISNHLYFYWYRQILGQKVEFLVSFYNNEISEKSEIFDDQFSVERPDGSNFTLKIRSTKLEDSAMYFCASSAGTSMQFFGPGTRLTVL.

This clone was detected once. V gene TRBV18 combines with J gene TRBJ1-4, with D maybe TRBD1 (5 bases). This CDR3 has 15 amino acids. Deletions cut 3 bases from V and 8 bases from J, with 16 bases between. Germline CDR1 reads KGHSH; CDR2 reads LQKENI. This CDR3 reads CASSPRDGLGEKLFF. CDR3 sequence (DNA): TGTGCCAGCTCACCGCGGGACGGCCTAGGGGAAAAACTGTTTTTT.

The gene calls are TRBV29-1 and TRBJ2-2; 9 bases are shared with TRBD1. The V gene end was trimmed by 7 bases and the J gene end by 7 bases; junction bases not matched to a gene: 7. This CDR3 has 13 amino acids. Germline loops: CDR1 SQVTM, CDR2 ANQGSEA. The DNA of the CDR3 is TGCAGCGCGCACAGGGGGCGTAGCGGGGAGCTGTTTTTT. As protein: CSAHRGRSGELFF.

This chain links TRBV5-1 with TRBJ2-1; 16 bases agree with TRBD2. In germline, CDR1 is SGHRS, CDR2 YFSETQ. Trimming took 0 bases from V and 8 from J; bases not matched to a gene: 2. The CDR3 is 16 residues long. CDR3 coding DNA: TGCGCCAGCAGCTTGGAGGGACTAGCGGGAGGGTATGAGCAGTTCTTC. This codes for CASSLEGLAGGYEQFF.

This sequence joins TRBV7-3 and TRBJ2-1, with TRBD2 matching 10 bases. Germline trimming cut 5 bases from V and 7 bases from J; bases unmatched to any gene: 17. CDR3 length: 18 residues. Germline CDR1 is SGHTA and CDR2 is FQGTGA. The CDR3, as DNA: TGTGCCAGCAGCCTAAGTACTCTAGCGGGAGCTCTGCGAAATGAGCAGTTCTTC. It yields the protein CASSLSTLAGALRNEQFF.

The chain recombines TRBV19 with TRBJ1-1, with D unclear. Trimming took off 4 bases at V and 5 bases at J, with 14 bases between the two ends. Germline CDR1 LNHDA, CDR2 SQIVND (reference sequence). The length of the CDR3 is 14 residues. The CDR3 loop reads CASSTNGPGTEAFF. The DNA for the CDR3 is TGTGCCAGTAGTACTAACGGCCCGGGGACTGAAGCTTTCTTT.

V is TRBV10-3 and J is TRBJ2-5; a possible D gene is TRBD1 (7 bases). Trimming left V 0 bases short and J 1 base short, with 15 bases between. The CDR3 covers 17 residues. The germline V gene encodes CDR1 ENHRY and CDR2 SYGVKD. Here the CDR3 DNA reads TGTGCCATCAGTGAGTCGGAGGGAAGGGGGCCCCAAGAGACCCAGTACTTC. Protein product: CAISESEGRGPQETQYF.